This entry lists 17 T cell receptor beta chains sequenced from one sample in a study of early T cells in non-severe SARS-CoV-2 infection. Using its own MiXCR run on the 5' RACE reads, TCRdb lists one record per CDR3 protein. Counted here are roughly 40,000 distinct CDR3 sequences, approximately 4.8% occurring once; the ten biggest clones make up 4.8%. Sequencing was performed on whole blood. These receptors originate from an adult who was a healthcare worker with PCR-confirmed SARS-CoV-2 infection or an uninfected control (not recorded which).

This clonotype was observed a few times. The chain combines TRBV6-6 with TRBJ2-7; the D gene is possibly TRBD1 (6 bases). The CDR3 length is 13 residues. The germline V and J ends were trimmed by 6 bases and 3 bases, with 12 bases remaining between them. Germline assignment: CDR1 MNHNY and CDR2 SVGAGI (reference sequence). In nucleotides, the CDR3 is TGTGCCAGCAGGAACCGGGACATCTACGAGCAGTACTTC. Protein: CASRNRDIYEQYF.

This clonotype was observed a handful of times. V usage is TRBV6-6 and J usage is TRBJ1-1; possibly TRBD1 for D (6 bases). Trimming took off 7 bases at V and 4 bases at J, with 16 bases between the two ends. This CDR3 has 14 residues. Germline V gene data show CDR1 as MNHNY and CDR2 as SVGAGI (reference sequence). The CDR3 DNA sequence: TGTGCCAGCAAACCAGGAAGGGGGAGCACTGAAGCTTTCTTT. It yields the protein CASKPGRGSTEAFF.

This clonotype was counted a few times. This chain joins TRBV5-5 and TRBJ2-1; tentative D call: TRBD2 (5 bases). V was clipped by 1 base and J by 0 bases, with 8 bases between them. Looked up from germline, CDR1 is SGHKS and CDR2 is YYEKEE (reference sequence). The CDR3 extends over 15 amino acids. The CDR3 is CASSLTGSSYNEQFF. CDR3 in DNA: TGTGCCAGCAGCTTGACGGGAAGCTCCTACAATGAGCAGTTCTTC.

The chain combines TRBV24-1 with TRBJ2-1; 12 bases map to TRBD2. V shed 4 bases, J shed 9 bases, and the junction held 12 bases outside the gene matches. Per germline, CDR1 KGHDR and CDR2 SFDVKD. The CDR3 is 17 amino acids. CDR3 sequence (DNA): TGTGCCACCAGTGACCAGACTAGCGGGAGATTTGGCGCTGAGCAGTTCTTC. Translation: CATSDQTSGRFGAEQFF.

In its sample, this clonotype was seen many times. The V gene is TRBV3-1, the J gene TRBJ2-1; no firm D call. Trimming pared 4 bases from V and 2 bases from J, leaving 3 bases between. The CDR3 is made up of 12 amino acids. Germline-derived CDR1 and CDR2 are LGHDT and YNNKEL (reference sequence). Here the CDR3 reads CASSPTYNEQFF. The CDR3 DNA follows: TGTGCCAGCAGCCCCACCTACAATGAGCAGTTCTTC.

A few counts support this clonotype. The J gene is TRBJ2-2, the V gene TRBV21-1. TRBV21-1 is described as a pseudogene. CDR3 length: 18 amino acids. Written as DNA, the CDR3 is TGTGCCAGCAGCAAAGGAGCACGAGATAGGGTCAGCACCGGGGAGCTGTTTTTT. Amino acids: CASSKGARDRVSTGELFF.

This clonotype came up many times. The chain links TRBV4-3 to TRBJ2-7, with 10 nucleotides matching TRBD1. This CDR3 contains 16 residues. Losses at the gene ends were 1 base for V and 3 bases for J; bases not matched to a gene: 6. Germline loops: CDR1 LGHNA, CDR2 YSLEER. The CDR3 spells CASSQAPGQGVYEQYF. CDR3 nucleotide sequence: TGCGCCAGCAGCCAAGCCCCTGGACAGGGGGTCTACGAGCAGTACTTC.

The chain links TRBV13 to TRBJ2-7, with 8 nucleotides matching TRBD2. V lost 5 bases to trimming and J lost 3 bases; unmatched junction nucleotides: 6. The CDR3 contains 14 residues. CDR1 and CDR2 from the germline V gene are PRHDT and FYEKMQ (reference sequence). CDR3 sequence (DNA): TGTGCCAGCAGCCTGCGGGGGGCCCACTACGAGCAGTACTTC. This translates into CASSLRGAHYEQYF. Full variable domain (missing parts from reference TRBV13 and TRBJ2-7): AAGVIQSPRHLIKEKRETATLKCYPIPRHDTVYWYQQGPGQDPQFLISFYEKMQSDKGSIPDRFSAQQFSDYHSELNMSSLELGDSALYFCASSLRGAHYEQYFGPGTRLTVT.

This clonotype was found a few times. The chain links TRBV20-1 to TRBJ2-7; TRBD1 agrees at 9 bases. Germline V gene data show CDR1 as DFQATT and CDR2 as SNEGSKA (reference sequence). V shed 6 bases, J shed 2 bases, and the junction held 5 bases outside the gene matches. The length of the CDR3 is 13 residues. The CDR3 protein is CSATGTGTYEQYF. The CDR3 DNA sequence: TGCAGTGCCACCGGGACAGGGACCTACGAGCAGTACTTC.

This clonotype was counted only a few times. This chain uses TRBV9 with TRBJ2-3; the D gene is possibly TRBD2 (7 bases). CDR3 size: 13 residues. V was shortened by 3 bases and J by 4 bases, with 9 bases between the two germline ends. Germline-derived CDR1 and CDR2 are SGDLS and YYNGEE. This CDR3 reads CASSEGGADTQYF. The CDR3 DNA sequence: TGTGCCAGCAGCGAAGGGGGGGCAGATACGCAGTATTTT.

The chain recombines TRBV2 with TRBJ2-7, with 16 bases that match TRBD2. The V and J ends lost 8 bases and 6 bases, in that order; junction bases with no gene match: 7. Germline CDR1 SNHLY, CDR2 FYNNEI. This CDR3 spans 15 amino acids. The CDR3 spells CASGGLAGGPGEQYF. CDR3 in DNA: TGTGCCAGCGGGGGACTAGCGGGAGGGCCTGGCGAGCAGTACTTC.

This clonotype was recorded many times. The rearrangement uses TRBV12-3 or TRBV12-4 and TRBJ2-1, with D unclear. The length of the CDR3 is 13 residues. Trimming pared 6 bases from V and 5 bases from J, leaving 11 bases between. The CDR3 region is CASRYSQNNEQFF. Written as DNA, the CDR3 is TGTGCCAGCAGGTACAGTCAGAACAATGAGCAGTTCTTC.

This clonotype was detected a few times. The chain is built from TRBV27 and TRBJ2-7, with 7 bases matching TRBD2. Per the germline V gene, CDR1 is MNHEY and CDR2 is SMNVEV (reference sequence). V was pared by 6 bases and J by 4 bases, with 6 bases of the junction left unmatched. The CDR3 length is 13 residues. CDR3 residues: CASSAGVHYEQYF. In nucleotides, the CDR3 is TGTGCCAGCAGCGCGGGAGTTCATTACGAGCAGTACTTC.

There are many counts of this clonotype. This chain connects TRBV6-1 to TRBJ1-1, with TRBD1 matching over 8 bases. Germline assignment: CDR1 MNHNS and CDR2 SASEGT. J was trimmed by 5 bases and V by 7 bases; bases with no gene match: 12. There are 15 residues in the CDR3. This CDR3 is CASTWTGNDGTEAFF. CDR3 DNA sequence: TGTGCCAGCACGTGGACAGGGAACGATGGGACTGAAGCTTTCTTT.

This clonotype was observed many times. This sequence joins TRBV28 and TRBJ2-3, with D maybe TRBD1 (6 bases). Germline loops: CDR1 MDHEN, CDR2 SYDVKM. V was clipped by 4 bases and J by 5 bases, with 19 bases between them. The CDR3 length is 16 residues. DNA for the CDR3: TGTGCCAGCAGTTCCCAGAAGGGGGAGAACGAAGATACGCAGTATTTT. This sequence encodes CASSSQKGENEDTQYF.

In its sample, this clonotype was seen many times. V is TRBV10-1 and J is TRBJ1-1; 8 bases are a match to TRBD1. The CDR3 runs 14 residues. V was clipped by 2 bases and J by 4 bases; unmatched bases: 3. Germline CDR1 WNHNN, CDR2 SYGVQD (reference sequence). CDR3 sequence: CASSEHRGSTEAFF. As DNA, the CDR3 is TGCGCCAGCAGTGAGCACAGGGGGAGCACTGAAGCTTTCTTT.

This clonotype occurred a few times. The chain has TRBV12-3 or TRBV12-4 and TRBJ2-7; D is undetermined. V lost 6 bases to trimming and J lost 4 bases, with 10 bases between them. The length of the CDR3 is 12 residues. CDR3 sequence: CASRRLGYEQYF. In nucleotides, the CDR3 is TGTGCCAGCAGGCGCCTTGGATACGAGCAGTACTTC.